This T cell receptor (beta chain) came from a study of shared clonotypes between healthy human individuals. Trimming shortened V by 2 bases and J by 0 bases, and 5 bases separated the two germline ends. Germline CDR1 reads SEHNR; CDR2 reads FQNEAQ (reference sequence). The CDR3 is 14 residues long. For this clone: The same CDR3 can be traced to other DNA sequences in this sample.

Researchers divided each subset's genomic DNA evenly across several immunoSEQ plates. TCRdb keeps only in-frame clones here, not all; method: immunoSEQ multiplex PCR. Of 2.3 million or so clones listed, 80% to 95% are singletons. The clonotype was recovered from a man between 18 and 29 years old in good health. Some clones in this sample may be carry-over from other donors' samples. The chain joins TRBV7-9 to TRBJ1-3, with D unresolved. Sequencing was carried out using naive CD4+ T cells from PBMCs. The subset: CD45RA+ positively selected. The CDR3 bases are TGTGCCAGCAGCTTAACCGGCTCTGGAAACACCATATATTTT. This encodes CASSLTGSGNTIYF.